This T cell receptor (beta chain) was recovered during a study of blood T cell repertoires in COVID-19. Across the study: The samples span acute and convalescent COVID-19 from the United States, Italy and Spain. From T cells, B-cell-depleted T cells, or PBMCs came the material, which was cDNA or gDNA.

Authors' processing steps: For nucleated cells, counts were estimated from reference gene primer amplification. Using immunoSEQ multiplex PCR, the repertoire was profiled, and TCRdb retains in-frame clones only, with some absent. The D gene and trimming were derived from the DNA, and the V and J assignments and clone size from that table. The data contain under 250,000 clones, over 85% of them singletons. From germline, CDR1 is LNHDA and CDR2 SQIVND (reference sequence). The CDR3 is made up of 13 amino acids. V shed 5 bases and J shed 7 bases, with 12 bases lying between them. Participant ages covered roughly 18 to 89 years across 25 or so US areas.

Sequencing input: PBMCs or T cells enriched from blood (not recorded which). The sequence was collected from a woman aged 25-40 years with acute COVID-19. The chain recombines TRBV19 with TRBJ1-5, with D tentatively TRBD1 (6 bases). This chain's CDR3 is CASSAQGTQPQHF. The CDR3 bases are TGTGCCAGTAGTGCACAGGGAACACAGCCCCAGCATTTT.